The rows below give T cell receptor beta chains drawn from one sample of a study of shared clonotypes between healthy human individuals. Profiling relied on immunoSEQ multiplex PCR, and the TCRdb table lists in-frame clones only, not all of them. The sample consists of a few million clones, 93% of them appearing once. The sequenced sample consisted of naive CD8+ T cells from PBMCs. These receptors were taken from a man between 18 and 29 years old in good health. Some clones in this sample may be carry-over from other donors' samples. CDR3s include the opening cysteine and the closing phenylalanine or tryptophan. D genes are given only for firm matches. The size of a clone is reported for some rows only, either as once, few or many, or as a class for expanded clones.

v_gene: TRBV27
d_gene: -
j_gene: TRBJ1-2
abundance: -
CDR3nt: TGTGCCAGCAGTTTATCTGGGGTTAGAGGACCCGCTAACTATGGCTACACCTTC
CDR3aa: CASSLSGVRGPANYGYTF

v_gene: TRBV19
d_gene: -
j_gene: TRBJ1-1
abundance: -
CDR3nt: TGTGCCAGTAGTATCGGCCACCCGGGCACTGAAGCTTTCTTT
CDR3aa: CASSIGHPGTEAFF

v_gene: TRBV27
d_gene: -
j_gene: TRBJ1-2
abundance: -
CDR3nt: TGTGCCGCCGGGGGTCTAAATACCCATAACTATGGCTACACCTTC
CDR3aa: CAAGGLNTHNYGYTF

v_gene: TRBV6-5
d_gene: -
j_gene: TRBJ2-5
abundance: -
CDR3nt: TGTGCCAGCAGTTACTCGAGGGGAATCCAAGAGACCCAGTACTTC
CDR3aa: CASSYSRGIQETQYF

v_gene: TRBV7-9
d_gene: TRBD1
j_gene: TRBJ2-2
abundance: -
CDR3nt: TGTGCCAGCAGCTACAACAGGGGATCGAACACCGGGGAGCTGTTTTTT
CDR3aa: CASSYNRGSNTGELFF

v_gene: TRBV4-1
d_gene: TRBD1
j_gene: TRBJ2-7
abundance: -
CDR3nt: TGCGCCAGCAGCCAAGGCAGGGGGACCTACGAGCAGTACTTC
CDR3aa: CASSQGRGTYEQYF

v_gene: TRBV10-3
d_gene: -
j_gene: TRBJ2-7
abundance: -
CDR3nt: TGTGCCATCAGTGAGTCGAGGCACCGAGTAAGCTCCTACGAGCAGTACTTC
CDR3aa: CAISESRHRVSSYEQYF

v_gene: TRBV28
d_gene: -
j_gene: TRBJ1-3
abundance: -
CDR3nt: TGTGCCAGCGCCTTAGGGCTCTCTGGAAACACCATATATTTT
CDR3aa: CASALGLSGNTIYF

v_gene: TRBV27
d_gene: -
j_gene: TRBJ1-5
abundance: few
CDR3nt: TGTGCCAGCAGTTTCGGTACAGGGTCCAATCAGCCCCAGCATTTT
CDR3aa: CASSFGTGSNQPQHF

v_gene: TRBV28
d_gene: -
j_gene: TRBJ2-3
abundance: -
CDR3nt: TGTGCCAGCAGTTTATTTCTCACCACAGATACGCAGTATTTT
CDR3aa: CASSLFLTTDTQYF

v_gene: TRBV11-2
d_gene: -
j_gene: TRBJ2-5
abundance: once
CDR3nt: TGTGCCAGCAGCTCCTGGAGCACGGGAGATCAAGAGACCCAGTACTTC
CDR3aa: CASSSWSTGDQETQYF

v_gene: TRBV7-6
d_gene: -
j_gene: TRBJ2-7
abundance: -
CDR3nt: TGTGCCAGCAGTATTAGCGATTCCTACGAGCAGTACTTC
CDR3aa: CASSISDSYEQYF

v_gene: TRBV5-1
d_gene: TRBD2
j_gene: TRBJ2-7
abundance: -
CDR3nt: TGCGCCAGCAGCCTCCGGGGAGGGGCTCTATACGAGCAGTACTTC
CDR3aa: CASSLRGGALYEQYF

v_gene: TRBV15
d_gene: -
j_gene: TRBJ2-7
abundance: -
CDR3nt: TGTGCCACCAGCAGATATCCCGCCCTTCACTACGAGCAGTACTTC
CDR3aa: CATSRYPALHYEQYF

v_gene: TRBV7-2
d_gene: TRBD2
j_gene: TRBJ2-7
abundance: -
CDR3nt: TGTGCCAGCAGCTCTAGCGGGATATCCTACGAGCAGTACTTC
CDR3aa: CASSSSGISYEQYF

v_gene: TRBV6-5
d_gene: -
j_gene: TRBJ1-1
abundance: -
CDR3nt: TGTGCCAGCAGTTACTCTTTATCGGCTGAAGCTTTCTTT
CDR3aa: CASSYSLSAEAFF

v_gene: TRBV9
d_gene: -
j_gene: TRBJ2-3
abundance: -
CDR3nt: TGTGCCAGCAGCGTGGAGGGGGCAGGGAGCACAGATACGCAGTATTTT
CDR3aa: CASSVEGAGSTDTQYF

v_gene: TRBV11-3
d_gene: -
j_gene: TRBJ2-7
abundance: -
CDR3nt: TGTGCCAGCAGCTCAGGGCAATACGAGCAGTACTTC
CDR3aa: CASSSGQYEQYF

v_gene: TRBV19
d_gene: -
j_gene: TRBJ2-2
abundance: -
CDR3nt: TGTGCCAGTAGATCCGGGGAGCTGTTTTTT
CDR3aa: CASRSGELFF

v_gene: TRBV27
d_gene: -
j_gene: TRBJ1-1
abundance: -
CDR3nt: TGTGCCAGCCGGGCAGGGGCGGACACTGAAGCTTTCTTT
CDR3aa: CASRAGADTEAFF

v_gene: TRBV4-1
d_gene: TRBD1
j_gene: TRBJ1-1
abundance: -
CDR3nt: TGCGCCAGCAGCCCCACCTCGACAGGGATCTTTTCTGAAGCTTTCTTT
CDR3aa: CASSPTSTGIFSEAFF

v_gene: TRBV7-6
d_gene: -
j_gene: TRBJ2-2
abundance: -
CDR3nt: TGTGCCAGCAGCTCCGCTCCCGGGGAGCTGTTTTTT
CDR3aa: CASSSAPGELFF

v_gene: TRBV6-6
d_gene: -
j_gene: TRBJ2-1
abundance: -
CDR3nt: TGTGCCAGCAGCCCCCGGGGGGCGGGCGACAATGAGCAGTTCTTC
CDR3aa: CASSPRGAGDNEQFF

v_gene: TRBV19
d_gene: -
j_gene: TRBJ2-1
abundance: -
CDR3nt: TGTGCCAGTAGACCTCCTCGTGGGGGAAACAATGAGCAGTTCTTC
CDR3aa: CASRPPRGGNNEQFF

v_gene: TRBV7-6
d_gene: -
j_gene: TRBJ1-1
abundance: -
CDR3nt: TGTGCCAGCAGCTTAAGCGACCGTAGTAGCACTGAAGCTTTCTTT
CDR3aa: CASSLSDRSSTEAFF

v_gene: TRBV19
d_gene: -
j_gene: TRBJ1-1
abundance: -
CDR3nt: TGTGCCAGTACCCAAGTGGGGGCCATGAACACTGAAGCTTTCTTT
CDR3aa: CASTQVGAMNTEAFF

v_gene: TRBV5-1
d_gene: TRBD1
j_gene: TRBJ1-2
abundance: -
CDR3nt: TGCGCCAGCAGCGCCGGGACAGGGTATGGCTACACCTTC
CDR3aa: CASSAGTGYGYTF

v_gene: TRBV27
d_gene: TRBD1
j_gene: TRBJ1-1
abundance: -
CDR3nt: TGTGCCAGCAGTCCCCACGGGGACAGGGGTCCGAACACTGAAGCTTTCTTT
CDR3aa: CASSPHGDRGPNTEAFF

v_gene: TRBV13
d_gene: TRBD2
j_gene: TRBJ2-2
abundance: -
CDR3nt: TGTGCCAGCAGCTCTCAACTAGCGCTTAACACCGGGGAGCTGTTTTTT
CDR3aa: CASSSQLALNTGELFF

v_gene: TRBV7-9
d_gene: TRBD2
j_gene: TRBJ2-7
abundance: -
CDR3nt: TGTGCCAGCAGCTTAGTTCTAGCGGGGACCTACGAGCAGTACTTC
CDR3aa: CASSLVLAGTYEQYF

v_gene: TRBV7-8
d_gene: -
j_gene: TRBJ2-3
abundance: -
CDR3nt: TGTGCCAGCAGCTTAGATTTCCTAGCAACAGATACGCAGTATTTT
CDR3aa: CASSLDFLATDTQYF

v_gene: TRBV7-9
d_gene: -
j_gene: TRBJ2-7
abundance: -
CDR3nt: TGTGCCAGCAGCTCCATTCCTACCTACGAGCAGTACTTC
CDR3aa: CASSSIPTYEQYF

v_gene: TRBV30
d_gene: -
j_gene: TRBJ2-7
abundance: -
CDR3nt: TGTGCCTGGAAAACAGACTACGAGCAGTACTTC
CDR3aa: CAWKTDYEQYF

v_gene: TRBV4-1
d_gene: TRBD2
j_gene: TRBJ2-5
abundance: -
CDR3nt: TGCGCCAGCAGCCACCCGCCCGGGACTAGCGAAGAGACCCAGTACTTC
CDR3aa: CASSHPPGTSEETQYF

v_gene: TRBV19
d_gene: TRBD2
j_gene: TRBJ2-1
abundance: -
CDR3nt: TGTGCCAGTAGTATAGAGCGGGAGGGCCATAGTGAGCAGTTCTTC
CDR3aa: CASSIEREGHSEQFF

v_gene: TRBV27
d_gene: -
j_gene: TRBJ2-3
abundance: -
CDR3nt: TGTGCCAGCAGTTTCGCGCCTTGGGATACGCAGTATTTT
CDR3aa: CASSFAPWDTQYF

v_gene: TRBV15
d_gene: -
j_gene: TRBJ1-5
abundance: -
CDR3nt: TGTGCCACCAGCAGAGTCGGACCCGCGGGGGGCAATCAGCCCCAGCATTTT
CDR3aa: CATSRVGPAGGNQPQHF

v_gene: TRBV2
d_gene: -
j_gene: TRBJ1-2
abundance: -
CDR3nt: TGTGCCAGCAACGGAGGGGCCAAGGTCTATGGCTACACCTTC
CDR3aa: CASNGGAKVYGYTF

v_gene: TRBV4-1
d_gene: -
j_gene: TRBJ1-4
abundance: -
CDR3nt: TGCGCCAGCAGCCCGTCATGGGGCAGGACCGTTGAGGGAACTAATGAAAAACTGTTTTTT
CDR3aa: CASSPSWGRTVEGTNEKLFF

v_gene: TRBV19
d_gene: -
j_gene: TRBJ1-4
abundance: -
CDR3nt: TGTGCCAGTAGTATAGGGGGGCAAATTAGTGAAAAACTGTTTTTT
CDR3aa: CASSIGGQISEKLFF

v_gene: TRBV28
d_gene: TRBD1
j_gene: TRBJ2-7
abundance: -
CDR3nt: TGTGCCAGCAGTTTCGACTGGGGGACAGGGCAACGCTACGAGCAGTACTTC
CDR3aa: CASSFDWGTGQRYEQYF

v_gene: TRBV21-1
d_gene: -
j_gene: TRBJ2-3
abundance: -
CDR3nt: TGTGCCAGCAGCAAAGCGCTCAGCGGGCTTATTGGAGATACGCAGTATTTT
CDR3aa: CASSKALSGLIGDTQYF

v_gene: TRBV6-5
d_gene: TRBD2
j_gene: TRBJ2-4
abundance: -
CDR3nt: TGTGCCAGCAGTCTGGGGGGCGGGAGGGGGTACATTCAGTACTTC
CDR3aa: CASSLGGGRGYIQYF